This passage covers 4 T cell receptor beta chains from one sample sequenced in a study of CD8 T cells in ankylosing spondylitis. TCRdb re-called the 5' RACE reads with MiXCR, one entry per CDR3 protein. Here the sample spans some 130,000 distinct CDR3 sequences, roughly an eighth being singletons. Sequences were obtained from blood, either unsorted or a sorted T cell fraction (not recorded which). The receptors shown here come from a female donor with ankylosing spondylitis or in good health (not recorded which).

V and J are TRBV5-8 and TRBJ1-2; 8 positions match TRBD1. The V and J ends lost 4 bases and 12 bases, in that order; junction bases with no gene match: 14. The V gene's germline CDR1 is SGHTS and CDR2 YDEGEE. This CDR3 has 14 residues. The CDR3 region is CASSRGQEGAGHTF. For the CDR3, the DNA is TGTGCCAGCAGCCGGGGACAGGAAGGTGCGGGCCACACCTTC.

This clonotype was detected a few times. The CDR3 loop reads CASHRSGSSGNTIYF. The CDR3 coding sequence is TGTGCCAGCCATAGGTCAGGGAGTTCTGGAAACACCATATATTTT. This chain joins TRBV12-3 or TRBV12-4 and TRBJ1-3; possibly TRBD1 for D (5 bases). Trimming took off 8 bases at V and 1 base at J, with 15 bases between the two ends. The CDR3 is 15 amino acids.

The table lists this clonotype with a few counts. The chain has TRBV28 and TRBJ1-5; D uncertain. Germline CDR1 reads MDHEN; CDR2 reads SYDVKM. Between the trimmed V and J ends, which lost 5 bases and 4 bases, there was a span of 15 bases. CDR3 length: 15 amino acids. CDR3 DNA: TGTGCCAGCAGTGACCGGTTGGGGTGGAATCAGCCCCAGCATTTT. Translation: CASSDRLGWNQPQHF.

The genes are TRBV7-9 and TRBJ2-2; 10 bases align to TRBD2. The trim removed 4 bases at V and 7 bases at J, leaving 6 bases unmatched. This CDR3 spans 15 amino acids. Germline values: CDR1 SEHNR, CDR2 FQNEAQ (reference sequence). As DNA, the CDR3 is TGTGCCAGCAGCTCTACAGCGGGAGGGAACGGGGAGCTGTTTTTT. Protein product: CASSSTAGGNGELFF.